This T cell receptor (beta chain) derives from a study of Ad26.COV2.S vaccination and SARS-CoV-2 variants. Overall study: This donor came from the COV1001 trial of Ad26.COV2.S. Study-wide points: Spike-specific CD8+ and CD4+ T cell responses reportedly showed substantial breadth after vaccination. Recipients given vaccine exceeded placebo recipients in spike-specific TCR breadth.

Treatment described: 15 to 20 received Ad26.COV2.S at low or high dose, single or two shots; roughly 5 received placebo; per-sample allocation not given. Each sample was drawn 63 days after the first injection (of vaccine or placebo). Expression of Wuhan-strain SARS-CoV-2 spike came from the Ad26 vector that formed the vaccine. TCRdb's table, derived via immunoSEQ multiplex PCR, lists solely in-frame clones and lacks some. The sample holds about 320,000 clones, just over 85% seen once. In the case of this clone: Its antigen remains unknown.

This CDR3 spans 10 amino acids. This TCR was sampled from a person between 18 and 60 years old who received the Ad26.COV2.S COVID-19 vaccine or a placebo. The V gene is TRBV21-1, the J gene TRBJ1-1; the DNA was not used to check the table's D call, TRBD1. TRBV21-1 is assigned pseudogene status. Here the sequenced sample was peripheral blood, taken in a trial of Ad26.COV2.S vaccine versus placebo. CDR3 in amino acids: CARQGLEAFF. The CDR3 region has the DNA TGTGCCAGACAGGGCCTGGAAGCTTTCTTT.